The 29 T cell receptor beta chains reported below all come from one sample, sequenced in a study of shared clonotypes between healthy human individuals (dated by TCRdb to 2018 to 2021). To prepare the library, the immunoSEQ multiplex PCR assay was applied. TCRdb took over this immuneACCESS table, retaining in-frame rearrangements with V and J assigned. Such tables are incomplete; in checked studies, under half of the missing clones stem from an unresolved V gene, and the remainder is unexplained. Counted in this sample were more than 2 million clones; over 85% of them appeared once. Together, the top ten hold roughly 1% of the sample. CD8 naive samples were CD45RO-negative cells positively selected for CCR7, giving a CD45RA+CCR7+ population that excluded TemRA cells. The sample was naive CD8+ T cells sorted from blood. The cell subset or site label here, explained by the study, means: CD45RA+CCR7+. All receptors derive from a man between 18 and 29 years old in good health.

The V call is TRBV7-9, the J call TRBJ1-3, with D possibly being TRBD1 (6 bases). This CDR3 has 15 amino acids. Germline lookup yields CDR1 SEHNR and CDR2 FQNEAQ (reference sequence). The V and J ends lost 2 bases and 2 bases respectively, with 10 bases between them. The CDR3 nucleotides are TGTGCCAGCAGCTTAAGTGACAGGCCTGGAAACACCATATATTTT. Its protein product is CASSLSDRPGNTIYF.

The chain recombines TRBV7-6 with TRBJ1-3, with D possibly TRBD1 on 6 matching bases. CDR1 SGHVS and CDR2 FNYEAQ come from the germline V gene. The CDR3 runs to 17 residues. Between the trimmed V and J ends, which lost 4 bases and 5 bases, there was a span of 21 bases. CDR3 loop: CASSSLQGKEGRNTIYF. In nucleotides, the CDR3 is TGTGCCAGCAGCTCATTGCAGGGGAAAGAGGGTAGAAACACCATATATTTT.

CDR3 amino acids: CASSWTSGSGEQYF. DNA for the CDR3: TGTGCCAGCAGTTGGACTAGCGGGAGTGGTGAGCAGTACTTC. The chain couples TRBV6-5 to TRBJ2-7; 13 positions agree with TRBD2. The CDR3 totals 14 residues. CDR1 and CDR2 from the germline V gene are MNHEY and SVGAGI. The ends lost 4 bases at V and 7 bases at J; junction bases unmatched: 4.

A note on this clone: Distinct nucleotide sequences in the sample also encode this CDR3. CDR3 protein: CASSFRANYEQYF. In DNA form, the CDR3 reads TGTGCCAGCAGTTTCCGGGCGAACTACGAGCAGTACTTC. The rearrangement joins TRBV27 to TRBJ2-7; D unclear. The V gene's germline CDR1 is MNHEY and CDR2 SMNVEV (reference sequence). V was clipped by 3 bases and J by 3 bases, with 9 bases between them. The CDR3 loop spans 13 amino acids.

The genes are TRBV7-6 and TRBJ2-3; D gene uncertain. V was clipped by 5 bases and J by 4 bases, with 10 bases between them. CDR1 and CDR2 (germline): SGHVS, FNYEAQ. This CDR3 is built from 13 residues. CDR3 nucleotides: TGTGCCAGCAGCCACTATGGGGCAGATACGCAGTATTTT. Translation gives CASSHYGADTQYF.

This sequence joins TRBV12-5 and TRBJ2-2; D is uncertain. Per the germline V gene, CDR1 is LGHNT and CDR2 is FRNRAP. The CDR3 runs to 14 residues. Deletions cut 1 base from V and 8 bases from J, with 11 bases between. This CDR3 is CASGLDTRAGELFF. The CDR3 nucleotides are TGTGCTAGTGGTTTGGACACACGTGCGGGGGAGCTGTTTTTT.

This clone was detected only once. The rearrangement uses TRBV2 and TRBJ2-5; 7 bases map to TRBD1. The V segment lost 10 bases and the J segment 0 bases; nucleotides outside the gene matches: 8. Germline V gives CDR1 SNHLY, CDR2 FYNNEI. This CDR3 comprises 14 residues. CDR3 sequence reads: CANAGGIYQETQYF. In DNA form, the CDR3 reads TGTGCCAACGCAGGGGGAATTTACCAAGAGACCCAGTACTTC.

The V gene is TRBV28, the J gene TRBJ1-6; D possibly corresponds to TRBD1 (5 bases). Germline CDR1 and CDR2: MDHEN and SYDVKM. CDR3 length equals 16 residues. The germline V and J ends were trimmed by 3 bases and 8 bases, with 17 bases remaining between them. The CDR3 sequence is CASSFPVGAGDSPLHF. The CDR3 nucleotides are TGTGCCAGCAGTTTTCCCGTAGGGGCCGGTGATTCACCCCTCCACTTT.

The rearrangement joins TRBV13 to TRBJ2-2; D may correspond to TRBD1 or TRBD2 (5 bases each). Per germline, CDR1 PRHDT and CDR2 FYEKMQ (reference sequence). The V end lost 1 base, the J end lost 1 base, and 13 bases lay between the germline ends. The CDR3 has 17 residues. CDR3 nucleotide sequence: TGTGCCAGCAGCTTAGTCCGGGACCCCGAGAACACCGGGGAGCTGTTTTTT. It is translated as CASSLVRDPENTGELFF.

The V gene is TRBV27, the J gene TRBJ2-1, with D perhaps TRBD2 (6 bases). V gave up 6 bases and J gave up 4 bases, with 10 bases separating them. Germline V gene sequence: CDR1 MNHEY, CDR2 SMNVEV (reference sequence). The CDR3 is 13 amino acids. The CDR3 DNA follows: TGTGCCAGCAGGGACGGGGGTTACAATGAGCAGTTCTTC. This codes for CASRDGGYNEQFF.

The table lists this clone with a count of one. The V gene is TRBV5-4, the J gene TRBJ1-2; 7 bases match TRBD1. V was pared by 3 bases and J by 7 bases, with 9 bases of the junction left unmatched. Germline CDR1 and CDR2: SGHNT and YYREEE (reference sequence). This CDR3 region has 14 residues. The CDR3 DNA follows: TGTGCCAGCAGCTCACAGGGGACTCCACGTGGCTACACCTTC. Translating gives CASSSQGTPRGYTF.

The chain employs TRBV6-1 and TRBJ1-2; TRBD1 agrees at 7 bases. V shed 6 bases, J shed 5 bases, and the junction held 9 bases outside the gene matches. Germline assignment: CDR1 MNHNS and CDR2 SASEGT. There are 14 residues in the CDR3. The CDR3 here is CASRAPRQGYGYTF. The CDR3 DNA sequence: TGTGCCAGCAGAGCCCCGAGACAGGGATATGGCTACACCTTC.

The rearrangement links TRBV7-6 to TRBJ2-7; D is ambiguous. The CDR3 has 13 residues. With 7 bases removed from V and 2 bases from J, the gap between germline ends came to 12 bases. CDR1 and CDR2 (germline): SGHVS, FNYEAQ. CDR3 nucleotide sequence: TGTGCCAGCACATTCAGGCTCGCCTACGAGCAGTACTTC. Translating it yields CASTFRLAYEQYF.

This chain uses TRBV28 with TRBJ1-3; D might be TRBD1 (6 bases). V was clipped by 8 bases and J by 2 bases, with 7 bases between them. Germline V gene sequence: CDR1 MDHEN, CDR2 SYDVKM. The CDR3 runs 12 residues. The CDR3 region has the DNA TGTGCCAGCGGGGACACTGGAAACACCATATATTTT. It codes for CASGDTGNTIYF.

The chain joins TRBV27 to TRBJ2-2, with 8 nucleotides matching TRBD1. Germline V lookup: CDR1 MNHEY, CDR2 SMNVEV (reference sequence). CDR3 length equals 14 residues. Trimming at V came to 5 bases and at J to 6 bases, leaving 5 bases not matched to a gene. The CDR3 region is CASSPGTGPGELFF. CDR3 bases: TGTGCCAGCAGTCCCGGGACAGGTCCCGGGGAGCTGTTTTTT.

The chain joins TRBV12-5 to TRBJ1-2, with D uncertain. The ends were cut back, 5 bases at V and 6 bases at J, with 16 bases in the middle. Germline CDR1 is LGHNT and CDR2 is FRNRAP. The CDR3 loop spans 14 amino acids. The CDR3 here is CASGPDPSVNGYTF. CDR3 nucleotide sequence: TGTGCTAGTGGTCCTGACCCCTCGGTAAATGGCTACACCTTC.

The chain couples TRBV23-1 to TRBJ1-2; perhaps TRBD1 as D (5 bases). TRBV23-1 is recorded as an ORF, its role being uncertain. V lost 8 bases, J lost 0 bases, and 10 bases lay in between. There are 13 residues in the CDR3. Written as DNA, the CDR3 is TGCGCCAGCCGGAAGGGGACTAACTATGGCTACACCTTC. It codes for CASRKGTNYGYTF.

The chain links TRBV19 to TRBJ2-1; no definite D call. The V gene's germline CDR1 is LNHDA and CDR2 SQIVND (reference sequence). The CDR3 covers 15 residues. The V end lost 0 bases, the J end lost 2 bases, and 8 bases lay between the germline ends. This chain's CDR3 is CASSIDRSAYNEQFF. The CDR3 nucleotides read TGTGCCAGTAGTATAGATCGATCTGCCTACAATGAGCAGTTCTTC. Together with reference TRBV19 and TRBJ2-1, the CDR3 gives the full variable domain: DGGITQSPKYLFRKEGQNVTLSCEQNLNHDAMYWYRQDPGQGLRLIYYSQIVNDFQKGDIAEGYSVSREKKESFPLTVTSAQKNPTAFYLCASSIDRSAYNEQFFGPGTRLTVL.

J is TRBJ2-7 and V is TRBV15; tentative D call: TRBD2 (6 bases). V lost 0 bases to trimming and J lost 5 bases, with 14 bases between them. In germline, CDR1 is LNHNV, CDR2 YYDKDF (reference sequence). The CDR3 is made up of 15 amino acids. The CDR3 sequence: CATSRDRRGYHEQYF. DNA for the CDR3: TGTGCCACCAGCAGAGATAGGAGGGGATACCACGAGCAGTACTTC.

V usage is TRBV4-1 and J usage is TRBJ1-1; D unresolved. V was shortened by 3 bases and J by 1 base, with 12 bases between the two germline ends. The germline V gene has CDR1 MGHRA and CDR2 YSYEKL. This CDR3 spans 15 amino acids. CDR3 protein: CASSHPPNGNTEAFF. The CDR3 DNA follows: TGCGCCAGCAGCCATCCACCGAACGGGAACACTGAAGCTTTCTTT.

This clone was counted a few times. The rearrangement joins TRBV6-5 to TRBJ1-5, with 9 bases aligning to TRBD1. The V gene end was trimmed by 2 bases and the J gene end by 6 bases; junction bases not matched to a gene: 2. The CDR3 has 14 residues. Germline V gene data show CDR1 as MNHEY and CDR2 as SVGAGI. The CDR3 spells CASSYTGGGQPQHF. CDR3 coding DNA: TGTGCCAGCAGTTACACAGGGGGCGGTCAGCCCCAGCATTTT.

The V and J genes are TRBV27 and TRBJ2-7; possible D gene TRBD1, 6 bases. This CDR3 has 14 residues. Germline CDR1 MNHEY, CDR2 SMNVEV (reference sequence). Trimming took 5 bases from V and 3 from J, leaving 14 bases between them. CDR3 sequence (DNA): TGTGCCAGCAGTCAAGGACAGACAGTCTACGAGCAGTACTTC. It codes for CASSQGQTVYEQYF.

The genes are TRBV7-9 and TRBJ2-3, with 15 bases identical to TRBD2. This CDR3 contains 19 residues. Germline assignment: CDR1 SEHNR and CDR2 FQNEAQ (reference sequence). The J segment lost 1 base and the V segment lost 5 bases, leaving 10 bases of the junction unmatched. In DNA, the CDR3 is TGTGCCAGCAGCCCCACCCGGACTAGCGGGGGGGCCGGCACAGATACGCAGTATTTT. This translates into CASSPTRTSGGAGTDTQYF.

Here the CDR3 reads CASSSEGAGTEAFF. The CDR3 region has the DNA TGTGCCAGCAGCTCCGAGGGGGCCGGGACTGAAGCTTTCTTT. The chain has TRBV13 and TRBJ1-1; 7 positions agree with TRBD1. Germline CDR1 reads PRHDT; CDR2 reads FYEKMQ (reference sequence). This CDR3 has 14 residues. V lost 4 bases to trimming and J lost 5 bases; unmatched junction nucleotides: 7. The whole variable domain, remainder taken from reference TRBV13 and TRBJ1-1, is AAGVIQSPRHLIKEKRETATLKCYPIPRHDTVYWYQQGPGQDPQFLISFYEKMQSDKGSIPDRFSAQQFSDYHSELNMSSLELGDSALYFCASSSEGAGTEAFFGQGTRLTVV.

This chain joins TRBV9 and TRBJ2-7; either TRBD1 or TRBD2 may fit D (7 bases each). The V gene's germline CDR1 is SGDLS and CDR2 YYNGEE. The CDR3 length is 15 residues. V shed 4 bases and J shed 6 bases, with 20 bases lying between them. The CDR3 is CASSPGGGVSVEQYF. CDR3 in DNA: TGTGCCAGCAGCCCAGGGGGGGGAGTGTCAGTCGAGCAGTACTTC. The full variable domain, with the rest looked up from reference TRBV9 and TRBJ2-7, is DSGVTQTPKHLITATGQRVTLRCSPRSGDLSVYWYQQSLDQGLQFLIQYYNGEERAKGNILERFSAQQFPDLHSELNLSSLELGDSALYFCASSPGGGVSVEQYFGPGTRLTVT.

This clone was detected a few times. Germline is not matched at one junction end, which may reflect a read error. V usage is TRBV7-7 and J usage is TRBJ1-2, with a tentative D call TRBD1 (6 bases). This CDR3 is 16 amino acids long. Germline CDR1 SSHAT, CDR2 FNYEAQ (reference sequence). The DNA of the CDR3 is TGTGCTAGCAGCTTATCCCTGAGGACAGATAACTATGGCTACACCTTC. Residues: CASSLSLRTDNYGYTF.

The rearrangement joins TRBV27 to TRBJ2-7; maybe TRBD2 (5 bases). V lost 3 bases and J lost 6, with 9 bases in between. There are 12 residues in the CDR3. From germline, CDR1 is MNHEY and CDR2 SMNVEV (reference sequence). CDR3 bases: TGTGCCAGCAGTTTCTCGGGATCCGAGCAGTACTTC. This gives the protein CASSFSGSEQYF.

This chain uses TRBV30 with TRBJ2-1; D gene uncertain. The V end lost 5 bases, the J end lost 4 bases, and 6 bases lay between the germline ends. The CDR3 sequence is 11 residues long. Germline V gene data show CDR1 as GTSNPN and CDR2 as SVGIG (reference sequence). The CDR3 nucleotides read TGTGCCTGGGTGACTTACAATGAGCAGTTCTTC. It encodes CAWVTYNEQFF.

The chain couples TRBV27 to TRBJ1-6; 8 bases fit TRBD1. Germline V CDR1 and CDR2: MNHEY, SMNVEV (reference sequence). The CDR3 runs to 14 residues. The J segment lost 8 bases and the V segment lost 6 bases, leaving 6 bases of the junction unmatched. The CDR3 nucleotides are TGTGCCAGCAGGACCGGGACAGGTTATTCACCCCTCCACTTT. Protein product: CASRTGTGYSPLHF.